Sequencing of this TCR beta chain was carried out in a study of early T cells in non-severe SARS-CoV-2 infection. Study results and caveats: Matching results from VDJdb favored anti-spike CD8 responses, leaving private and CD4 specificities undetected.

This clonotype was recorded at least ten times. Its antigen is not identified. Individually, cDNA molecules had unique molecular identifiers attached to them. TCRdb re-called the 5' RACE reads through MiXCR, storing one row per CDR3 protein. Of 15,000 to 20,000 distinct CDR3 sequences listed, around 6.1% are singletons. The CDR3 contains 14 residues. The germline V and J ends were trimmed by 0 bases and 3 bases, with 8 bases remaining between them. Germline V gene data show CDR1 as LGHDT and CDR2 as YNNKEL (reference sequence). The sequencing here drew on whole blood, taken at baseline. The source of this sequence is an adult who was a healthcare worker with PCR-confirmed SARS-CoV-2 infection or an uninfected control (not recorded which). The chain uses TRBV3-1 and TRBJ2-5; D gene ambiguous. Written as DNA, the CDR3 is TGTGCCAGCAGCCAAGACAACAGCAAAGAGACCCAGTACTTC. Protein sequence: CASSQDNSKETQYF.